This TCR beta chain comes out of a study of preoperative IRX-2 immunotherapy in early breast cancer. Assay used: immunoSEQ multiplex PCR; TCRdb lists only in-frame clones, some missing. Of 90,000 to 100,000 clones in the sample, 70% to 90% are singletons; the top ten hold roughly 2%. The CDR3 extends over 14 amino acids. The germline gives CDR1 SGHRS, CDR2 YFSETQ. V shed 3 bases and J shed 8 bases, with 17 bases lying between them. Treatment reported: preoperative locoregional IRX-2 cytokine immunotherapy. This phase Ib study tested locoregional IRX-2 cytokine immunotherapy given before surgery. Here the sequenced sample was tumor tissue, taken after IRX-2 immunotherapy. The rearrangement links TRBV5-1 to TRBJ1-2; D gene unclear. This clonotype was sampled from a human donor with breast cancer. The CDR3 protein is CASSSHRGTAGYTF. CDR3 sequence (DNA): TGCGCCAGCAGCTCGCACAGAGGCACGGCGGGCTACACCTTC.